This T cell receptor (beta chain) came from a study of draining lymph node invasion in breast cancer (dated by TCRdb to about 2020). The study in broad terms: Histology and cytokeratin immunohistochemistry were used to diagnose nodal metastasis, and EpCAM/CD45 flow cytometry was used to confirm the diagnosis. Matched non-invaded and tumor-invaded tumor-draining lymph nodes plus the primary tumor were contributed by each patient, with both Treg and Tconv subsets profiled. The separate targeted TCR sequencing covered lymph nodes from roughly 5 patients, with primary tumors sequenced for three of those patients. A separate targeted assay used bulk TCR-beta CDR3 sequencing to compare sorted memory regulatory T cells with memory conventional CD4 T cells across breast cancer tissues. What the research found in general, with its limitations: The tumor top-100 clone tracking analysis could be carried out in only a couple of patients. Some of the top 100 tumor clones were detected in invaded and non-invaded nodes, and this detection was taken to suggest recirculation between tumor and draining nodes. The data could not determine whether Treg conversion took place in a particular organ or whether converted Tregs recirculated between nodes and tumor. Roughly 13-22% of Treg TCRs were shared with Tconvs per tissue, interpreted as suggesting peripheral Treg induction. In the targeted TCR-seq data, Tregs appeared to be more clonally expanded than Tconvs in all tissues, and lower diversity was found for both subsets in tumor than in lymph nodes. TCRs shared between the Treg and Tconv subsets were regarded as suggesting, but not proving, a common clonal origin.

The library was generated by bulk RNA-seq. Reads for this sample came from an Illumina HiSeq 2500. Per the authors' processing: In the separate targeted TCR-seq dataset, CDR3 sequences were extracted from raw reads and quantified using MiXCR version 2.1.5 with default parameters. In the separate targeted TCR-seq dataset, TCR-beta clones were defined by the combination of V gene, J gene and CDR3 sequence. For the separate targeted TCR-seq dataset, clones with fewer than three counts were filtered out, after which only the 90% most strongly expressed clones in each sample were kept. In the separate targeted TCR-seq dataset, Treg-Tconv overlap was computed as shared clones divided by total Treg clones per tissue, times 100. TCRdb reprocessing: public reads trimmed at Q25 with fastp, clones called with MiXCR, in-frame beta chains kept. Every CDR3 protein is listed once, alongside the most common genes and DNA of its rows. For this entry, the V and J calls and clone size follow TCRdb and not the study's own pipeline. The sample profile shows nearly 2,500 distinct CDR3 sequences; 70% to 90% of them were found once. About 1.4% of the sample goes to the ten largest clones.

Unmatched junction bases come to 8, with V trimmed by 6 bases and J by 4 bases. Taken from cysteine to phenylalanine, the CDR3 has 14 residues. Left in the record is the CDR3 DNA by itself, 42 bases read in frame from the first base. CD4+ CD45RA- CD25- cells were sorted as memory conventional CD4 T cells. Tumor-draining lymph nodes were classified as non-invaded or invaded according to the absence or presence of metastatic tumor cells. Before staining and sorting, T cells were pre-enriched using a Miltenyi Pan T Cell isolation kit. Immunohistochemistry for estrogen receptor, progesterone receptor, HER2 and Ki-67 was used to characterize the primary tumors. Within a few hours after surgery, fresh surgical tissue was processed by cutting the tissue into small fragments. Tissue fragments were enzymatically digested with Liberase TL plus DNase for 20 to 25 minutes and were then filtered through a 40-micrometer strainer. After DAPI live/dead staining, cells were sorted on a BD FACS Aria II, reaching about 97-99% purity. Sorted cells were lysed in TCL buffer and RNA was purified with a Norgen Single Cell RNA purification kit including DNase treatment.

As to this clonotype: Its antigen has not been determined. Per-base quality was not reported, and no clone a single base away is much larger than it.

The receptor's source is a female donor with luminal breast cancer. Sequenced input: sorted memory CD4+ effector T cells from a lymph node. What the cell subset or site label conveys for this sample: CD45RA-negative sorted CD4+ T cells (memory Tconv or effector/memory Treg). The receptor chain draws on TRBV12-3 or TRBV12-4 and TRBJ1-2; TRBD1 agrees with 7 junctional bases. CDR3 loop: CASRKTGLGYGYTF. The base sequence is TGTGCCAGCAGGAAGACAGGGCTTGGCTATGGCTACACCTTC.